The clone carrying this TCR beta chain was counted at least ten times. Its antigen is unidentified. These data come from a study of early T cells in non-severe SARS-CoV-2 infection. The wider study: The sequenced material was bulk RNA from unsorted whole blood, and its chains were unpaired.

Individual cDNA molecules were tagged with unique molecular identifiers. MiXCR was run by TCRdb on the 5' RACE reads, yielding one entry per CDR3 protein. The sample contains about 70,000 distinct CDR3 sequences, approximately 12% of which appear only once. Germline trimming cut 5 bases from V and 3 bases from J; bases unmatched to any gene: 2. The CDR3 has 15 residues. Germline lookup yields CDR1 ENHRY and CDR2 SYGVKD. General observations from the study: Anti-spike CD8 responses were favored by VDJdb matching, which missed private and CD4 specificities.

The genes are TRBV10-3 and TRBJ2-6; 9 bases fit TRBD1. The sample in question was whole blood, obtained at baseline. This receptor was obtained from an adult who was a healthcare worker with PCR-confirmed SARS-CoV-2 infection or an uninfected control (not recorded which). The donor label of this sample is uncertain. CDR3 in amino acids: CAISKDRGGANVLTF. CDR3 sequence (DNA): TGTGCCATCAGTAAGGACAGGGGTGGGGCCAACGTCCTGACTTTC.